The source of this T cell receptor beta chain is a study of cytomegalovirus exposure and HLA in healthy donors. On the study more broadly: T cells numbering about 179 million yielded 100 million to 120 million unique TCR beta sequences in an earlier analysis.

A multiplex PCR was run with 60 Vbeta primers and 13 Jbeta primers. Produced via immunoSEQ multiplex PCR; TCRdb's table is partial and in-frame only. The repertoire holds over 130,000 clones, with 55% to 80% as singletons. This clone showed up just a few times. Its matching antigen is unknown. V trimming: 9 bases; J trimming: 4 bases; junction bases outside the gene matches: 5. Germline V gene sequence: CDR1 SNHLY, CDR2 FYNNEI. The CDR3 sequence is 13 residues long. Study results and caveats: The investigators catalogued 150 to 200 TCR beta chains as cytomegalovirus-associated. It has been reported that TCR beta sequences accurately predicted the HLA-A and HLA-B alleles of most subjects.

This receptor was identified in a woman aged 55-75 years in good health and CMV-seropositive. This chain links TRBV2 with TRBJ2-2, with 7 bases that match TRBD2. Material: PBMCs. CDR3: CARLRESTGELFF. The CDR3, as DNA: TGTGCCAGGCTGCGGGAGAGCACCGGGGAGCTGTTTTTT.